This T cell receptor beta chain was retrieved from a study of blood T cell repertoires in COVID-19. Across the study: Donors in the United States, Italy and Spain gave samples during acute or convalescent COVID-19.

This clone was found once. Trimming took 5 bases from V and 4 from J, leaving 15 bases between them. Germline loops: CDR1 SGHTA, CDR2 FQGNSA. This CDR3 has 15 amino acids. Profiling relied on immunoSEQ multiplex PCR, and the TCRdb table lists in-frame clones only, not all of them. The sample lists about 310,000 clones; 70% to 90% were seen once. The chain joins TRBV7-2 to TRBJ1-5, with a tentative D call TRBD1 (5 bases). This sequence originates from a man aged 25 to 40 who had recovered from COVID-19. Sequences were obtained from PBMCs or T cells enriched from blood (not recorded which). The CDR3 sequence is CASSPRSGRNQPQHF. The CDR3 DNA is TGTGCCAGCAGCCCCCGATCAGGGAGGAATCAGCCCCAGCATTTT.